The 3 T cell receptor beta chains below come from one sample, sequenced in a study of blood T cell repertoires in COVID-19. The repertoire was sequenced with immunoSEQ multiplex PCR; TCRdb's copy has only in-frame clones and lacks some. This sample has approximately 250,000 clones, with 65% to 90% found just once. The sequencing sample was made of peripheral blood. The receptors were gathered from a man aged 50 to 60 with COVID-19, enrolled during active disease.

The chain has TRBV11-2 and TRBJ2-7; D unresolved. The CDR3 is 14 residues long. CDR1 and CDR2 from the germline V gene are SGHAT and FQNNGV. Trimming removed 3 bases from V and 0 bases from J, with 9 bases in between. CDR3 nucleotide sequence: TGTGCCAGCAGCTTTGGGCCTCGCTCCTACGAGCAGTACTTC. This encodes CASSFGPRSYEQYF.

The CDR3 is CASSSDYNEQFF. CDR3 nucleotide sequence: TGTGCCAGCAGCTCAGACTACAATGAGCAGTTCTTC. The rearrangement joins TRBV9 to TRBJ2-1; D is uncertain. Per the germline V gene, CDR1 is SGDLS and CDR2 is YYNGEE. The CDR3 covers 12 residues. Between the trimmed V and J ends, which lost 4 bases and 3 bases, there was a span of 5 bases.

The V call is TRBV5-1, the J call TRBJ1-4, with D hard to call. Trimming removed 9 bases at V and 5 bases at J, with 14 bases between. Germline CDR1 and CDR2: SGHRS and YFSETQ. This CDR3 has 13 amino acids. The CDR3 loop is CATRPGRNEKLFF. In DNA form, the CDR3 reads TGCGCCACCCGGCCTGGGAGGAATGAAAAACTGTTTTTT.